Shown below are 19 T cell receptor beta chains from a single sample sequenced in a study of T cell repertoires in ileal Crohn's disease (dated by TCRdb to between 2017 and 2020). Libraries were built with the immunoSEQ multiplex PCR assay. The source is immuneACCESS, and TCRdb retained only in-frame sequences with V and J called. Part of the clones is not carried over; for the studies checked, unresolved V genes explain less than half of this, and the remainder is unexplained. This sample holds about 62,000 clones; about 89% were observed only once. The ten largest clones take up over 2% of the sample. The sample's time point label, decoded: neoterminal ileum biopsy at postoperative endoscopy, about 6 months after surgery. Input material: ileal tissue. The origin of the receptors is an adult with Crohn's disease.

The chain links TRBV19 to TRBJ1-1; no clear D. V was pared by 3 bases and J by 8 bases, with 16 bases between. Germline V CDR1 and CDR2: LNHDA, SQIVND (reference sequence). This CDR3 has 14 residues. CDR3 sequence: CASSMPRRPREAFF. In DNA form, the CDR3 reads TGTGCCAGTAGTATGCCCCGCAGGCCGAGAGAAGCTTTCTTT.

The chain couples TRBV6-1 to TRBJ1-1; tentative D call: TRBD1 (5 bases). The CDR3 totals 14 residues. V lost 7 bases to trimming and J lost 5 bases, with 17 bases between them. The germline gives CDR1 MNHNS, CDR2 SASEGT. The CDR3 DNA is TGTGCCAGCAAGAGGGGAGGGGAGGGGACTGAAGCTTTCTTT. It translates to CASKRGGEGTEAFF.

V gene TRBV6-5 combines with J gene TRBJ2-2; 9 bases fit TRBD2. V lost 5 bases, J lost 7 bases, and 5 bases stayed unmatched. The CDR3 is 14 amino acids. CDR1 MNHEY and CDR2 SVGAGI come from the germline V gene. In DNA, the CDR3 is TGTGCCAGCAGTCCTAGCGGGAATCTCGGGGAGCTGTTTTTT. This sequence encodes CASSPSGNLGELFF.

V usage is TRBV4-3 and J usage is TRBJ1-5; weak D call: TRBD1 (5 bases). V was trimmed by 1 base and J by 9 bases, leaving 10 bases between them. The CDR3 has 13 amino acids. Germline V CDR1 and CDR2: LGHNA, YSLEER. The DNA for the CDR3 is TGCGCCAGCAGCCAAGGGAGGGGAGGGCCCCAGCATTTT. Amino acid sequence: CASSQGRGGPQHF.

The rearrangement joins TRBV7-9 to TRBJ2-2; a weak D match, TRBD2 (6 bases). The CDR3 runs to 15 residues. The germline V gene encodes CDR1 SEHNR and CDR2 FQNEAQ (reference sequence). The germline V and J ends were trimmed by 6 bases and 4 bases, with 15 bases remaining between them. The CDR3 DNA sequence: TGTGCCAGCAGACATGCCGGCGGGATCACCGGGGAGCTGTTTTTT. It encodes CASRHAGGITGELFF.

CDR3 nucleotides: TGTGCCAGCTCGATGGGACAGGGCGAGCAGTACTTC. Translated: CASSMGQGEQYF. This chain uses TRBV5-6 with TRBJ2-7, with 9 bases that match TRBD1. Unmatched junction bases numbered 5, after V lost 7 bases and J lost 6 bases. The CDR3 length is 12 residues. Per germline, CDR1 SGHDT and CDR2 YYEEEE.

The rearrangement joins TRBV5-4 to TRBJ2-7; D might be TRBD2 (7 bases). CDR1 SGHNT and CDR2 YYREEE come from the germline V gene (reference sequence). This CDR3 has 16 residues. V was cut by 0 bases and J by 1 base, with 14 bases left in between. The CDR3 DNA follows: TGTGCCAGCAGCTTGGGGGCCGGGGGGCTTTCCTACGAGCAGTACGTC. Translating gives CASSLGAGGLSYEQYV.

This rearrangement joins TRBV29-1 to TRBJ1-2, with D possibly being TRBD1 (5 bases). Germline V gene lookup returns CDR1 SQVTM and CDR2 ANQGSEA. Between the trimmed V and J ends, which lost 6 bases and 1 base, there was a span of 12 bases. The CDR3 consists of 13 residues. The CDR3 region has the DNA TGCAGCGTGACGACAGACTTTAACTATGGCTACACCTTC. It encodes CSVTTDFNYGYTF.

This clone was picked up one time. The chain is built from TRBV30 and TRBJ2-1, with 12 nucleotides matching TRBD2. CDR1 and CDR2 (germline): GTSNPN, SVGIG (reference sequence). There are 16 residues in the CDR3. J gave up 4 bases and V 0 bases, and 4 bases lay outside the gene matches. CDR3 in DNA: TGTGCCTGGAGTGTAGTGACTAGCGGGAGATACAATGAGCAGTTCTTC. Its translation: CAWSVVTSGRYNEQFF.

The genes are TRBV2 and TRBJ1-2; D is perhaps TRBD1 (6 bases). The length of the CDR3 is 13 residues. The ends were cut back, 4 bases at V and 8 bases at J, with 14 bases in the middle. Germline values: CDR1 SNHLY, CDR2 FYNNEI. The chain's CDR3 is CASSAFRGVGYTF. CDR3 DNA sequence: TGTGCCAGCAGTGCTTTCAGGGGCGTAGGCTACACCTTC.

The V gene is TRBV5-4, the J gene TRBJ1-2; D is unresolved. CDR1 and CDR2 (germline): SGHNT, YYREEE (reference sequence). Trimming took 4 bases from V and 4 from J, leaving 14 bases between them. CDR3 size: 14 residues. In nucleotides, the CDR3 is TGTGCCAGCAGCCAAGATCCGGGTCGCTATGGCTACACCTTC. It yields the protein CASSQDPGRYGYTF.

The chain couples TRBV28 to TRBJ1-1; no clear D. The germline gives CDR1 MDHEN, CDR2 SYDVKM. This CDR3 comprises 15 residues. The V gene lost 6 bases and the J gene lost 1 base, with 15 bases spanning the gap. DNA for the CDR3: TGTGCCAGCAGCCCTAACCCCGCGCGGAACACTGAAGCTTTCTTT. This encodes CASSPNPARNTEAFF.

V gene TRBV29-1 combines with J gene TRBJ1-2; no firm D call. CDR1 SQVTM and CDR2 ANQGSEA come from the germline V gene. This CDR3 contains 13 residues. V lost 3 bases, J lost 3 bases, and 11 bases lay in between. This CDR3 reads CSVDRRTDYGYTF. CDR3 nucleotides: TGCAGCGTTGACCGTCGTACAGACTATGGCTACACCTTC.

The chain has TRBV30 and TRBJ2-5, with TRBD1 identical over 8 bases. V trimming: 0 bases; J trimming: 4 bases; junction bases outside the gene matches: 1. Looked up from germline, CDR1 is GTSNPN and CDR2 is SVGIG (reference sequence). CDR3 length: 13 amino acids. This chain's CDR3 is CAWSVDRGETQYF. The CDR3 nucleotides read TGTGCCTGGAGTGTAGACAGGGGAGAGACCCAGTACTTC. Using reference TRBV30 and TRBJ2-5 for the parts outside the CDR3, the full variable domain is SQTIHQWPATLVQPVGSPLSLECTVEGTSNPNLYWYRQAAGRGLQLLFYSVGIGQISSEVPQNLSASRPQDRQFILSSKKLLLSDSGFYLCAWSVDRGETQYFGPGTRLLVL.

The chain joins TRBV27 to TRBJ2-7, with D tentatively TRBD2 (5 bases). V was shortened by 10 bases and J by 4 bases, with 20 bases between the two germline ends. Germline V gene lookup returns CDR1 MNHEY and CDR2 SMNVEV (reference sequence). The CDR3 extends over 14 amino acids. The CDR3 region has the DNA TGTGCCATCGCCTCCCCGGGGATGGGTTACGAGCAGTACTTC. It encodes CAIASPGMGYEQYF.

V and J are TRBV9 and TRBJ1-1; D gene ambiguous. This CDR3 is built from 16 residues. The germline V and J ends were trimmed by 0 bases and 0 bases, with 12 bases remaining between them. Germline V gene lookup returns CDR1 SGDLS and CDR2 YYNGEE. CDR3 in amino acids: CASSVGFGRMNTEAFF. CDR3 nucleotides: TGTGCCAGCAGCGTAGGTTTCGGGAGAATGAACACTGAAGCTTTCTTT.

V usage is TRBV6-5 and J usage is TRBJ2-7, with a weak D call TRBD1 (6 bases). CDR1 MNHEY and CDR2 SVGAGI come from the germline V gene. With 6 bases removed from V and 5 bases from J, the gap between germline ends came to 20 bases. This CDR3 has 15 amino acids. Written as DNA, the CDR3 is TGTGCCAGCAGATCAACCACACAGGGATCCCACGAGCAGTACGTC. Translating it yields CASRSTTQGSHEQYV.

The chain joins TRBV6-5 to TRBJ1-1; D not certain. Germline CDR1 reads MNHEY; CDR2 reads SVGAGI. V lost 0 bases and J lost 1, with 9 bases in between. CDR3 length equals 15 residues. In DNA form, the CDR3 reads TGTGCCAGCAGTTACTCGAAACAGACGAACACTGAAGCTTTCTTT. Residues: CASSYSKQTNTEAFF.

The CDR3 reads CASRDTLSEKLFF. CDR3 sequence (DNA): TGTGCCAGCAGGGACACCCTTTCCGAAAAACTGTTTTTT. The gene calls are TRBV27 and TRBJ1-4, with D possibly being TRBD1 (5 bases). Germline CDR1 reads MNHEY; CDR2 reads SMNVEV (reference sequence). The V end lost 6 bases, the J end lost 8 bases, and 13 bases lay between the germline ends. This CDR3 comprises 13 residues.